This entry concerns a single T cell receptor (beta chain). Its antigen remains undetermined. Per-base qualities were not stored, and no clone one base away is much larger. The library was generated by the immunoSEQ multiplex PCR assay. In TCRdb, the immuneACCESS table is reduced to in-frame sequences with V and J assigned. These tables do not hold every clone; where another copy was compared, an unresolved V gene accounts for under half, and the others remain unexplained. The sample table holds approximately 100,000 clones, of which less than 95% were seen once. The ten largest clonotypes hold less than 2% of the sample. The sample belongs to a study of T cell changes during pregnancy in multiple sclerosis (dated by TCRdb to about 2019). Regarding the research as a whole: The study looked at changes in the T cell repertoire across pregnancy in women with multiple sclerosis.

Trimming costs V 2 bases and J 6 bases, and their ends lie 15 bases apart. Taken from the germline V gene, the CDR1 and CDR2 loops are SGHRS and YFSETQ. CDR3 length: 14 amino acids, cysteine to phenylalanine. Here the CDR3 DNA is all that survives: 42 bases in frame from base 1. This specimen consisted of peripheral blood, obtained after pregnancy. The sequence is built from TRBV5-1 and TRBJ2-7; a tentative D match to TRBD1 spans 6 bases. This clonotype originated in a female donor with multiple sclerosis, enrolled in a pregnancy study. The sequenced DNA: TGCGCCAGCAGCTTACAGGGAACGATCGCCGAGCAGTACTTC. This is translated as CASSLQGTIAEQYF.